A selection of T cell receptor beta chains follows, all from one sample in a study of T cell responses to AZD1222 COVID-19 vaccine. Assay used: immunoSEQ multiplex PCR; TCRdb lists only in-frame clones, some missing. The repertoire holds 160,000 or so clones, with just over 90% as singletons. The source material was peripheral blood, sampled on day 0 of MenACWY control vaccination. The receptor set was obtained from an adult in good health. CDR3s include the opening cysteine and the closing phenylalanine or tryptophan.

j_gene: TRBJ2-3; v_gene: TRBV7-9; CDR3aa: CASSYTGLGPDTQYF
j_gene: TRBJ2-2; v_gene: TRBV4-3; CDR3aa: CASSLRGGAHTGELFF
j_gene: TRBJ1-2; v_gene: TRBV29-1; CDR3aa: CSVRGPRRDGYTF
j_gene: TRBJ2-5; v_gene: TRBV7-2; CDR3aa: CASSLVETQYF
j_gene: TRBJ1-5; v_gene: TRBV28; CDR3aa: CASSLAGRQPQHF
j_gene: TRBJ1-3; v_gene: TRBV5-1; CDR3aa: CASSEGHNWGNTIYF
j_gene: TRBJ2-1; v_gene: TRBV5-1; CDR3aa: CASSLSVRLAGASSYNEQFF
j_gene: TRBJ2-7; v_gene: TRBV7-2; CDR3aa: CASSLRQRAYEQYF
j_gene: TRBJ2-2; v_gene: TRBV29-1; CDR3aa: CSVHRGSNTGELFF
j_gene: TRBJ1-4; v_gene: TRBV11-2; CDR3aa: CASSLGVNEKLFF
j_gene: TRBJ1-5; v_gene: TRBV19; CDR3aa: CASSISGSSYQPQHF
j_gene: TRBJ1-1; v_gene: TRBV29-1; CDR3aa: CSVPSLPGTEAFF
j_gene: TRBJ1-1; v_gene: TRBV7-2; CDR3aa: CASSLLLAGSEAFF
j_gene: TRBJ2-2; v_gene: TRBV7-7; CDR3aa: CASSLFLTSGTAGELFF
j_gene: TRBJ2-5; v_gene: TRBV6-5; CDR3aa: CASSLGGRRETQYF
j_gene: TRBJ2-2; v_gene: TRBV19; CDR3aa: CASSRGFPGELFF
j_gene: TRBJ2-4; v_gene: TRBV11-2; CDR3aa: CASSLAQGARNIQYF
j_gene: TRBJ1-1; v_gene: TRBV29-1; CDR3aa: CSVGTGGMNTEAFF
j_gene: TRBJ1-6; v_gene: TRBV6-1; CDR3aa: CASSDRDRGSSPLHF
j_gene: TRBJ2-5; v_gene: TRBV9; CDR3aa: CASSRGGPGGIQTQYF
j_gene: TRBJ2-7; v_gene: TRBV7-9; CDR3aa: CASTSRRDEQYF
j_gene: TRBJ2-7; v_gene: TRBV6-6; CDR3aa: CASSYYSDSYEQYF
j_gene: TRBJ2-1; v_gene: TRBV19; CDR3aa: CASSRTSGRNEQFF
j_gene: TRBJ1-6; v_gene: TRBV6-5; CDR3aa: CASSPNGQGGSPLHF
j_gene: TRBJ1-5; v_gene: TRBV28; CDR3aa: CASSFPGGSNQPQHF
j_gene: TRBJ2-1; v_gene: TRBV9; CDR3aa: CASSATGNRDEQFF
j_gene: TRBJ2-6; v_gene: TRBV7-9; CDR3aa: CASSSDRSSGANVLTF
j_gene: TRBJ2-1; v_gene: TRBV19; CDR3aa: CASSVTSLDEQFF
j_gene: TRBJ2-1; v_gene: TRBV27; CDR3aa: CASSLATSSYNEQFF
j_gene: TRBJ2-7; v_gene: TRBV30; CDR3aa: CAWNFQSREQYF
j_gene: TRBJ1-2; v_gene: TRBV28; CDR3aa: CASSLWWTYSPVRDDGYTF
j_gene: TRBJ2-1; v_gene: TRBV14; CDR3aa: CASSLQLAAYNEQFF
j_gene: TRBJ2-1; v_gene: TRBV7-3; CDR3aa: CASSVGTSRNEQFF
j_gene: TRBJ2-1; v_gene: TRBV28; CDR3aa: CASSLTGGRDLYNEQFF
j_gene: TRBJ1-1; v_gene: TRBV5-1; CDR3aa: CASSIQAGTEAFF
j_gene: TRBJ1-2; v_gene: TRBV19; CDR3aa: CASGSGTGGGGYTF
j_gene: TRBJ1-2; v_gene: TRBV12-3/TRBV12-4; CDR3aa: CASSEDREGPFF
j_gene: TRBJ2-7; v_gene: TRBV6-1; CDR3aa: CASSEAGTAYEQYF
j_gene: TRBJ1-2; v_gene: TRBV5-1; CDR3aa: CASIGGYGYTF
j_gene: TRBJ1-3; v_gene: TRBV5-6; CDR3aa: CASSLSLISGNTIYF
j_gene: TRBJ1-6; v_gene: TRBV4-1; CDR3aa: CASSRGGGNSPLHF
j_gene: TRBJ1-5; v_gene: TRBV10-3; CDR3aa: CASRSEPKSNQPQHF
j_gene: TRBJ2-1; v_gene: TRBV24-1; CDR3aa: CATRSGTGGSYNEQFF